Listed below are T cell receptor beta chains from one sample, sequenced in a study of technical replicates of blood from a few donors. Method: immunoSEQ multiplex PCR; TCRdb's copy keeps in-frame clones and lacks some. The profile covers more than 75,000 clones, with 85% to 95% appearing a single time and 0.2% to 0.3% taken by the ten largest. Sequencing was carried out using T cells isolated from PBMCs. The receptors derive from a human donor in good health. CDR3s include the opening cysteine and the closing phenylalanine or tryptophan.

>TRBV6-1|TRBJ1-5
CASSGTGIYQPQHF
>TRBV5-1|TRBJ1-2
CASSIQLGGYGYTF
>TRBV29-1|TRBJ2-5
CTMRGLQETQYF
>TRBV11-3|TRBJ1-4
CASSLASGATNEKLFF
>TRBV30|TRBJ2-5
CAWSQETGDRKTQYF
>TRBV9|TRBJ2-1
CASSVHGSGRSWNEQFF
>TRBV11-3|TRBJ2-7
CASSDRTGLRPYEQYF
>TRBV30|TRBJ1-1
CAWGDSYSLNTEAFF
>TRBV7-6|TRBJ2-1
CASSVRAGGLNEQFF
>TRBV27|TRBJ1-5
CASRPLQGGGNQPQHF
>TRBV2|TRBJ2-7
CATREDVYEQYF
>TRBV7-9|TRBJ1-1
CASSPAQGLNTEAFF
>TRBV7-9|TRBJ1-2
CASSPTFTDGYTF
>TRBV4-1|TRBJ2-1
CASSQGPTNLF
>TRBV7-9|TRBJ2-1
CASVGGVLSYNEQFF
>TRBV6-1|TRBJ1-1
CASSRGAADTEAFF
>TRBV19|TRBJ1-5
CASSIRGGGKGNQPQHF
>TRBV7-6|TRBJ2-3
CASGGQEGTDTQYF
>TRBV28|TRBJ2-3
CASSLGTMQGSLDTQYF
>TRBV5-1|TRBJ2-2
CASSFLSGGSTGELFF
>TRBV10-1|TRBJ2-7
CASSEIQGLGEQYF
>TRBV9|TRBJ1-1
CASSVGLNEAFF
>TRBV5-6|TRBJ2-3
CASSLVGEAGSTDTQYF
>TRBV6-1|TRBJ2-2
CASRTGSSTGELFF
>TRBV6-1|TRBJ2-2
CASRGLITGELFF
>TRBV10-1|TRBJ2-2
CASSESNRLNTGELFF
>TRBV10-2|TRBJ2-7
CASSESTGLQGGLLGEQYF
>TRBV10-1|TRBJ2-1
CASSEWVAGVNEQFF
>TRBV30|TRBJ1-3
CAWSVPGTVSGNTIYF
>TRBV5-6|TRBJ1-2
CASSLDGQGDSMGGYTF
>TRBV29-1|TRBJ2-1
CSVVRTGGGNEQFF
>TRBV6-5|TRBJ1-2
CASSYSAGQRNYGYTF
>TRBV6-5|TRBJ1-5
CATGVGNQPQHF
>TRBV28|TRBJ2-7
CASSFTGTSSYEQYF
>TRBV13|TRBJ2-1
CASSFPVGVSGEQFF
>TRBV30|TRBJ1-1
CAWKGDTMNTEAFF
>TRBV29-1|TRBJ1-2
CSAGDRVNYGYTF
>TRBV29-1|TRBJ2-1
CSGLGTGLGNEQFF